The clone carrying this T cell receptor beta chain was picked up one time. The source of the sample is a study of blood T cell repertoires in COVID-19. Overall study: Spain, Italy and the United States supplied samples that represented acute and convalescent COVID-19. In each case, the material was cDNA or gDNA derived from T cells, B-cell-depleted T cells, or PBMCs.

Data came from immunoSEQ multiplex PCR; TCRdb stores just in-frame clones and leaves some out. Here the sample spans about 150,000 clones, 80% to 90% being singletons. Germline CDR1 and CDR2: LNHDA and SQIVND (reference sequence). The CDR3 is 13 residues long. The V end was cut by 3 bases, the J end by 4 bases, with 9 bases between. The chain has TRBV19 and TRBJ2-5, with a tentative D call TRBD2 (5 bases). This TCR derives from a man aged 45-65 years who had recovered from COVID-19. The material sequenced was peripheral blood. Here the CDR3 DNA reads TGTGCCAGTAGTATTATCGGGGTAGAGACCCAGTACTTC. This sequence encodes CASSIIGVETQYF.